A single sample gave rise to the 14 T cell receptor beta chains below, sequenced in a study of T cell repertoires in cytomegalovirus infection. TCRdb reanalysed the reads using MiXCR and keeps one entry per CDR3 protein. The table has some 440,000 distinct CDR3 sequences, approximately 32% seen once. Sequencing input: PBMCs. The source is a human donor in good health (CMV status not recorded). Some clones in this sample may be carry-over from other donors' samples.

The genes are TRBV7-6 and TRBJ2-5; tentatively, D is TRBD2 (5 bases). The CDR3 extends over 14 amino acids. The V and J ends lost 6 bases and 0 bases respectively, with 11 bases between them. Germline CDR1 SGHVS, CDR2 FNYEAQ. CDR3 sequence (DNA): TGTGCCAGCAGGGATCCGGGGTACCAAGAGACCCAGTACTTC. Its protein is CASRDPGYQETQYF.

In the case of this clonotype: Just one base apart from a much larger clone, this may be a read error. The chain is built from TRBV7-2 and TRBJ2-7, with a possible D match to TRBD2 (5 bases). The CDR3 consists of 14 residues. V was trimmed by 2 bases and J by 3 bases, leaving 11 bases between them. The germline gives CDR1 SGHTA, CDR2 FQGNSA. The chain's CDR3 is CASSLMGAYYEQYF. CDR3 nucleotide sequence: TGTGCCAGCAGCTTAATGGGAGCATACTACGAGCAGTACTTC.

CDR3 region: CASSLMTSKNEQFF. The DNA for the CDR3 is TGTGCCAGCAGCTTGATGACTAGCAAAAATGAGCAGTTCTTC. V is TRBV7-2 and J is TRBJ2-1; TRBD2 matches at 7 bases. CDR1 SGHTA and CDR2 FQGNSA come from the germline V gene. The J segment lost 7 bases and the V segment lost 3 bases, leaving 6 bases of the junction unmatched. The CDR3 loop spans 14 amino acids.

The chain carries TRBV7-8 and TRBJ1-1; a possible D gene is TRBD1 (6 bases). Germline CDR1 SGHVS, CDR2 FQNEAQ. The CDR3 totals 14 residues. V was cut by 7 bases and J by 6 bases, with 18 bases left in between. The CDR3 nucleotides read TGTGCCAGCACCCCGACAGGAGTTGGCGCTGAAGCTTTCTTT. Residues: CASTPTGVGAEAFF.

This clonotype has more than one count but fewer than ten. The rearrangement uses TRBV6-6 and TRBJ2-5, with TRBD1 as a possible D gene (6 bases). Trimming stripped 4 bases from V and 3 bases from J, with 12 bases between. The CDR3 covers 14 residues. The germline V gene has CDR1 MNHNY and CDR2 SVGAGI (reference sequence). This CDR3 is CASSSYRTEETQYF. The CDR3 DNA reads as TGTGCCAGCAGTTCCTACAGGACAGAAGAGACCCAGTACTTC.

The V call is TRBV11-1, the J call TRBJ2-3, with D possibly being TRBD1 (6 bases). Looked up from germline, CDR1 is SGHAT and CDR2 is FQDESV (reference sequence). V gave up 3 bases and J gave up 0 bases, with 28 bases separating them. This CDR3 contains 21 residues. CDR3 coding DNA: TGTGCCAGCAGCTTGGATTTGTTCCAGGACAGATCGATTTTTAGCACAGATACGCAGTATTTT. Its protein is CASSLDLFQDRSIFSTDTQYF.

This clonotype was counted only a few times. The chain carries TRBV4-1 and TRBJ2-3; D unclear. Germline CDR1 and CDR2: MGHRA and YSYEKL. The V and J ends lost 3 bases and 4 bases respectively, with 11 bases between them. This CDR3 is built from 14 residues. DNA of the CDR3: TGCGCCAGCAGCCATACGGTTTCCCCAGATACGCAGTATTTT. It yields the protein CASSHTVSPDTQYF.

This chain joins TRBV18 and TRBJ2-5; D is undetermined. The germline V gene has CDR1 KGHSH and CDR2 LQKENI. V lost 0 bases, J lost 5 bases, and 10 bases lay in between. CDR3 length equals 14 residues. The CDR3 here is CASSPPGSVETQYF. CDR3 coding DNA: TGTGCCAGCTCACCACCGGGTTCCGTGGAGACCCAGTACTTC.

The chain couples TRBV5-3 to TRBJ2-5; tentatively, D is TRBD2 (7 bases). TRBV5-3 is filed as an ORF, its function uncertain. CDR3 length: 17 residues. Trimming took 8 bases from V and 1 from J, leaving 24 bases between them. In nucleotides, the CDR3 is TGTGCCAGCAACTCCGCCGGTAAGGCGGGGGCCCAAGAGACCCAGTACTTC. Translation: CASNSAGKAGAQETQYF.

In regard to this clonotype: The junction departs from germline at one end; a sequencing error may be responsible. The chain recombines TRBV7-9 with TRBJ2-2; TRBD1 matches 7 bases. This CDR3 has 16 residues. Germline V gene data show CDR1 as SEHNR and CDR2 as FQNEAQ (reference sequence). The CDR3 DNA follows: TGTGCCAGCAGCAATACCGGGACAGTCAACACCGCGGAGCTGTTTTTT. As protein: CASSNTGTVNTAELFF.

This clonotype was seen only a few times. The genes are TRBV12-3 or TRBV12-4 and TRBJ1-6; 8 bases are a match to TRBD1. The CDR3 loop spans 15 amino acids. The V and J ends lost 5 bases and 8 bases, in that order; junction bases with no gene match: 8. The CDR3 loop reads CASSGRQGKDSPLHF. The CDR3 DNA is TGTGCCAGCAGTGGTCGACAGGGGAAAGATTCACCCCTCCACTTT.

The chain carries TRBV6-1 and TRBJ2-1; a weak D match, TRBD1 (6 bases). There are 14 residues in the CDR3. CDR1 and CDR2 (germline): MNHNS, SASEGT. With 5 bases removed from V and 6 bases from J, the gap between germline ends came to 14 bases. This chain's CDR3 is CASSRQDLRNEQFF. CDR3 bases: TGTGCCAGCAGTCGACAGGATTTACGCAATGAGCAGTTCTTC.

The V gene is TRBV6-2 or TRBV6-3, the J gene TRBJ2-2; TRBD1 agrees at 8 bases. This CDR3 has 15 amino acids. Germline values: CDR1 MNHEY, CDR2 SVGEGT. J lost 7 bases, V lost 8 bases, and 12 bases had no gene match. The CDR3 DNA reads TGTGCCAGCGACTATCGTCAGGGGGCGATCGGGGAGCTGTTTTTT. Protein: CASDYRQGAIGELFF.

At least ten counts were recorded for this clonotype. The chain links TRBV11-2 to TRBJ1-1, with 9 bases identical to TRBD1. The germline V gene has CDR1 SGHAT and CDR2 FQNNGV. Losses at the gene ends were 2 bases for V and 5 bases for J; bases not matched to a gene: 3. The length of the CDR3 is 14 residues. The CDR3 here is CASSLNRGPTEAFF. The DNA of the CDR3 is TGTGCCAGCAGCTTAAACAGGGGGCCTACTGAAGCTTTCTTT.